The rows below give T cell receptor beta chains drawn from one sample of a study of PD-1 blockade in classical Hodgkin lymphoma. Assay: immunoSEQ multiplex PCR; the TCRdb copy retains only in-frame clones and omits some. The table lists tens of thousands of clones, roughly 90% of them singletons, with approximately 20% in the top ten. This sample comprised peripheral blood mononuclear cells (PBMCs), obtained before the fourth cycle of nivolumab. The receptors originated from a human donor with classical Hodgkin lymphoma. The conserved cysteine and the conserved F or W are not part of the CDR3 here. The order of the fields is V gene, J gene, CDR3 protein.

TRBV18,TRBJ1-4,ASSPNRGLDEKLF
TRBV5-1,TRBJ2-1,ASSLPSLPYNEQF
TRBV19,TRBJ1-4,ASSIRVGVPEKLF
TRBV30,TRBJ2-1,AWSRGGTYNEQF
TRBV11-2,TRBJ1-6,ASSRGQNNSPLH
TRBV4-1,TRBJ1-5,ASRDRGDNQPQH
TRBV19,TRBJ1-1,ASSTGTVNTEAF
TRBV27,TRBJ2-3,ASSLLASSDTQY
TRBV30,TRBJ2-7,AGSGTNYEQY
TRBV5-8,TRBJ1-5,ASSLGTLMTQH
TRBV6-6,TRBJ2-7,ASSYSPTGAYEQY
TRBV6-5,TRBJ2-5,ASSSSVGQGYETQY
TRBV6-5,TRBJ1-5,ASSSSFGPQH
TRBV5-4,TRBJ1-2,ASSLIGGRGGYT
TRBV7-9,TRBJ2-3,AYQTSTDTQY
TRBV6-5,TRBJ2-7,ASSRGYEQY
TRBV6-1,TRBJ2-7,ASSVGQGFYEQY
TRBV5-6,TRBJ2-1,ASSLGGDNEQF
TRBV18,TRBJ1-5,ASSPPNRPYSNQPQH
TRBV30,TRBJ2-7,AWEVSYEQY
TRBV5-1,TRBJ2-7,ASSLGGLAELNYEQY
TRBV30,TRBJ1-2,AWGQALYGYT
TRBV18,TRBJ2-1,ASSPQREASEQF
TRBV29-1,TRBJ1-6,SVGGTGLNSPLH
TRBV5-1,TRBJ2-1,ASSLVVAGDNEQF
TRBV6-4,TRBJ2-3,ASSEKGGTDTQY
TRBV2,TRBJ2-1,ASSPIGGQPSDEQF
TRBV9,TRBJ2-1,ASSDGGQGMAEQF
TRBV7-9,TRBJ2-1,ASTQLAHYNEQF
TRBV30,TRBJ1-5,AWSIGTVNQPQH
TRBV5-6,TRBJ2-7,ASSSGTSGSADEQY
TRBV19,TRBJ2-7,ASSMEGQGAYEQY
TRBV11-2,TRBJ2-3,ASRPSGRAGDTQY
TRBV6-1,TRBJ2-2,ASARLGNTGELF
TRBV5-1,TRBJ2-2,ATSQEPSAGELF
TRBV30,TRBJ2-7,AWSANYEQY
TRBV9,TRBJ2-3,ASSTDSASTDTQY
TRBV6-5,TRBJ2-7,ASSLTTMDEQY
TRBV21-1,TRBJ1-6,ASSKVLGRSSYNSPLH
TRBV4-2,TRBJ1-1,ASSLGQSGTEAF
TRBV10-2,TRBJ2-3,ASSERGSGYADTQY
TRBV28,TRBJ1-6,ASSFGGRDNSPLH
TRBV18,TRBJ1-3,ASSAERASGNTIY
TRBV5-1,TRBJ1-3,ASSWTGRNSGNTIY
TRBV7-9,TRBJ2-1,ASSSKTRLAGDEQF
TRBV6-5,TRBJ1-5,ASRRQGGSNQPQH
TRBV7-7,TRBJ2-2,ASSWGLAGTGELF
TRBV29-1,TRBJ2-3,SVDSGGATDTQY
TRBV6-5,TRBJ2-7,ASSYSSSDYEQY
TRBV5-4,TRBJ1-2,ASSATASSGGYT
TRBV19,TRBJ1-2,ASSIGQVNYGYT
TRBV25-1,TRBJ2-2,ASSELIQGAGELF
TRBV5-1,TRBJ2-7,ASSLAQLSYEQY